One and the same sample provided the 32 T cell receptor beta chains below, sequenced in a study of human T cells and chemical hapten exposure. Time point in this sample: pre-sensitization, week 0. Treatment of the sample: therapeutic diphenylcyclopropenone sensitization with weekly scalp DPC. TCRdb redid the calling of the RACE reads with MiXCR, one entry per CDR3 protein. Found here are about 92,000 distinct CDR3 sequences, 9.6% of them singletons; the top ten hold roughly 3.5%. The material was whole blood, obtained in connection with sensitization to the hapten diphenylcyclopropenone (DPC). The source is a middle-aged woman with alopecia areata. Some clones in this sample may be carry-over from other donors' samples.

This clonotype was seen only a few times. The chain has TRBV6-5 and TRBJ2-4; 7 positions agree with TRBD1. With V trimmed by 5 bases and J by 2 bases, 9 bases remained unmatched. CDR1 and CDR2 (germline): MNHEY, SVGAGI. There are 16 residues in the CDR3. CDR3 coding DNA: TGTGCCAGCAGTCCGACAGGGACCTCCTCCAAAAACATTCAGTACTTC. Its translation: CASSPTGTSSKNIQYF.

The sample holds a few counts of this clonotype. The J gene is TRBJ2-7, the V gene TRBV7-2; D may be TRBD1 (6 bases). CDR3 size: 13 residues. Germline V gene data show CDR1 as SGHTA and CDR2 as FQGNSA. Trimming shortened V by 7 bases and J by 6 bases, and 16 bases separated the two germline ends. As DNA, the CDR3 is TGTGCCAGCAACCTAGGTGGGGGCCCCGAGCAGTACTTC. This translates into CASNLGGGPEQYF. The full variable domain, rest sourced from reference TRBV7-2 and TRBJ2-7, is GAGVSQSPSNKVTEKGKDVELRCDPISGHTALYWYRQSLGQGLEFLIYFQGNSAPDKSGLPSDRFSAERTGGSVSTLTIQRTQQEDSAVYLCASNLGGGPEQYFGPGTRLTVT.

V gene TRBV11-2 combines with J gene TRBJ2-7; TRBD1 aligns across 7 bases. CDR1 is SGHAT and CDR2 is FQNNGV in the germline V gene. The CDR3 extends over 16 amino acids. V trimming: 5 bases; J trimming: 2 bases; junction bases outside the gene matches: 12. CDR3 residues: CASSPRDRYITYEQYF. The CDR3 DNA follows: TGTGCCAGCAGCCCAAGGGACAGATATATTACCTACGAGCAGTACTTC.

This clonotype was seen many times. The chain has TRBV2 and TRBJ2-5; a weak D match, TRBD2 (6 bases). Deletions cut 11 bases from V and 1 base from J, with 8 bases between. The CDR3 runs 11 residues. Germline lookup yields CDR1 SNHLY and CDR2 FYNNEI. The CDR3 nucleotides read TGTGCCGCGGGGATCCAAGAGACCCAGTACTTC. As protein: CAAGIQETQYF. The full variable domain, in which reference TRBV2 and TRBJ2-5 provide the parts outside the CDR3, is EPEVTQTPSHQVTQMGQEVILRCVPISNHLYFYWYRQILGQKVEFLVSFYNNEISEKSEIFDDQFSVERPDGSNFTLKIRSTKLEDSAMYFCAAGIQETQYFGPGTRLLVL.

The genes are TRBV28 and TRBJ2-5, with TRBD1 as a possible D gene (6 bases). Germline lookup yields CDR1 MDHEN and CDR2 SYDVKM. The CDR3 covers 16 residues. V lost 3 bases and J lost 4, with 18 bases in between. The CDR3 coding sequence is TGTGCCAGCAGTTTCCAGGGGCTAGACCTCCGAGAGACCCAGTACTTC. Translated, it gives CASSFQGLDLRETQYF.

This clonotype turned up a few times. This sequence joins TRBV28 and TRBJ2-3; the D is unclear. The CDR3 loop spans 15 amino acids. V was clipped by 2 bases and J by 2 bases, with 11 bases between them. Germline CDR1 and CDR2: MDHEN and SYDVKM. The CDR3 coding sequence is TGTGCCAGCAGTTTAATTGAAGGGTCCACAGATACGCAGTATTTT. Its protein product is CASSLIEGSTDTQYF.

V and J are TRBV27 and TRBJ1-1, with a weak D call TRBD1 (5 bases). The CDR3 covers 14 residues. V was pared by 6 bases and J by 1 base, with 12 bases between. Germline loops: CDR1 MNHEY, CDR2 SMNVEV (reference sequence). This CDR3 is CASSHVQGNTEAFF. The CDR3 coding sequence is TGTGCCAGCAGCCACGTTCAGGGGAACACTGAAGCTTTCTTT.

This clonotype was counted many times. The CDR3 coding sequence is TGTGCCAGCAGCACCCGGGACAGGGGTACCGGGGAGCTGTTTTTT. Translating it yields CASSTRDRGTGELFF. J is TRBJ2-2 and V is TRBV5-4; 10 nucleotides align to TRBD1. The CDR3 extends over 15 amino acids. J lost 5 bases, V lost 4 bases, and 5 bases had no gene match. Looked up from germline, CDR1 is SGHNT and CDR2 is YYREEE (reference sequence).

This clonotype has only a few counts. The chain links TRBV9 to TRBJ1-6; D not resolved. The V end was cut by 0 bases, the J end by 6 bases, with 10 bases between. The CDR3 runs to 15 residues. Germline V gene lookup returns CDR1 SGDLS and CDR2 YYNGEE. The CDR3 loop is CASSVDSSGNSPLHF. CDR3 nucleotide sequence: TGTGCCAGCAGCGTAGACAGTTCGGGTAATTCACCCCTCCACTTT.

The sample holds many counts of this clonotype. This sequence joins TRBV6-1 and TRBJ1-4; no definite D call. The V and J ends lost 6 bases and 7 bases respectively, with 15 bases between them. CDR3 length: 14 amino acids. CDR1 MNHNS and CDR2 SASEGT come from the germline V gene. The CDR3: CASRNRGGGEKLFF. The CDR3 DNA follows: TGTGCCAGCAGGAACCGGGGTGGTGGTGAAAAACTGTTTTTT.

This clonotype was counted ten times or more. The CDR3 DNA follows: TGTGCCAGCAGCTTAAAGGAAAAACTGTTTTTT. Residues: CASSLKEKLFF. This chain links TRBV7-4 with TRBJ1-4; D gene ambiguous. Germline lookup yields CDR1 SGHVT and CDR2 SQSDAQ. CDR3 length: 11 residues. The V gene lost 2 bases and the J gene lost 8 bases, with 3 bases spanning the gap.

This clonotype was picked up a small number of times. The chain couples TRBV3-1 to TRBJ1-3; no reliable D call. The CDR3 contains 14 residues. CDR1 and CDR2 from the germline V gene are LGHDT and YNNKEL (reference sequence). The V gene lost 4 bases and the J gene lost 4 bases, with 11 bases spanning the gap. CDR3 residues: CASSPWGNGNTIYF. The CDR3 nucleotides read TGTGCCAGCAGCCCGTGGGGTAACGGAAACACCATATATTTT.

This clonotype has a count of ten or more. The rearrangement links TRBV7-3 to TRBJ2-3, with TRBD1 matching 8 bases. Trimming took 2 bases from V and 2 from J; bases not matched to a gene: 6. The CDR3 is 16 residues long. Germline V gives CDR1 SGHTA, CDR2 FQGTGA. CDR3 sequence: CASSLAGGRNTDTQYF. Here the CDR3 DNA reads TGTGCCAGCAGCTTAGCAGGGGGCCGAAACACAGATACGCAGTATTTT.

This clonotype was detected only a few times. This chain uses TRBV12-3 or TRBV12-4 with TRBJ2-7, with TRBD1 identical over 7 bases. J gave up 2 bases and V 4 bases, and 5 bases lay outside the gene matches. The CDR3 is 14 residues long. Written as DNA, the CDR3 is TGTGCCAGCAGTTCAAGGACAGGAACCTACGAGCAGTACTTC. It specifies CASSSRTGTYEQYF.

This clonotype was detected many times. The chain links TRBV12-3 or TRBV12-4 to TRBJ2-7, with TRBD1 matching over 7 bases. Trimming removed 7 bases from V and 7 bases from J; junction bases left unmatched: 10. The CDR3 is 13 amino acids. CDR3 sequence: CASMKRGQGEQYF. Here the CDR3 DNA reads TGTGCCAGCATGAAGAGGGGGCAAGGAGAGCAGTACTTC.

This clonotype has ten or more counts. The V gene is TRBV4-1, the J gene TRBJ1-4; D might be TRBD1 (6 bases). Looked up from germline, CDR1 is MGHRA and CDR2 is YSYEKL. Trimming left V 5 bases short and J 4 bases short, with 14 bases between. The CDR3 covers 15 residues. This chain's CDR3 is CASSSPGTRNEKLFF. In DNA, the CDR3 is TGCGCCAGCAGCTCCCCCGGGACACGTAATGAAAAACTGTTTTTT.

In this sample, this clonotype turned up a few times. CDR3 residues: CASRGDSYNEQFF. The CDR3, as DNA: TGTGCCAGCAGGGGGGACTCCTACAATGAGCAGTTCTTC. This chain joins TRBV12-3 or TRBV12-4 and TRBJ2-1; D may match TRBD1 or TRBD2 (5 bases each). V was shortened by 6 bases and J by 0 bases, with 6 bases between the two germline ends. This CDR3 has 13 amino acids.

This clonotype has a handful of counts. The V call is TRBV7-9, the J call TRBJ1-4; D ambiguous. The CDR3 covers 15 residues. Germline-derived CDR1 and CDR2 are SEHNR and FQNEAQ (reference sequence). The V and J ends lost 5 bases and 8 bases respectively, with 18 bases between them. The CDR3 region is CASSKLGGEGEKLFF. Here the CDR3 DNA reads TGTGCCAGCAGCAAACTAGGCGGGGAAGGAGAAAAACTGTTTTTT. Filled out from reference TRBV7-9 and TRBJ1-4, the complete variable domain reads DTGVSQNPRHKITKRGQNVTFRCDPISEHNRLYWYRQTLGQGPEFLTYFQNEAQLEKSRLLSDRFSAERPKGSFSTLEIQRTEQGDSAMYLCASSKLGGEGEKLFFGSGTQLSVL.

There are a few counts of this clonotype. The chain couples TRBV10-3 to TRBJ2-3, with TRBD1 identical over 7 bases. Germline V gene sequence: CDR1 ENHRY, CDR2 SYGVKD. The CDR3 totals 14 residues. Trimming at V came to 10 bases and at J to 3 bases, leaving 10 bases not matched to a gene. CDR3 in DNA: TGTGCCACCGTGAGGGGGCCAGGAACAGATACGCAGTATTTT. It specifies CATVRGPGTDTQYF.

This clonotype was seen repeatedly, ten times or more. The rearrangement links TRBV6-5 to TRBJ2-4; TRBD2 matches 7 bases. With 6 bases clipped from V and 4 bases from J, the junction kept 15 bases outside the gene matches. Germline assignment: CDR1 MNHEY and CDR2 SVGAGI. This CDR3 is built from 17 residues. CDR3 nucleotides: TGTGCCAGCAGCCCCCCTATTAGCAGGGAGGGTAAAAACATTCAGTACTTC. Amino acids: CASSPPISREGKNIQYF.

This clonotype was counted at least ten times. This chain uses TRBV20-1 with TRBJ1-2; 7 bases are shared with TRBD1. The junction had 8 bases not matched to a gene; V was cut back by 0 bases and J by 4 bases. This CDR3 comprises 15 residues. CDR1 is DFQATT and CDR2 is SNEGSKA in the germline V gene (reference sequence). The CDR3 sequence is CSARDWAGGAYGYTF. In nucleotides, the CDR3 is TGCAGTGCTAGAGACTGGGCAGGGGGTGCCTATGGCTACACCTTC.

The sample holds many counts of this clonotype. This chain joins TRBV20-1 and TRBJ1-2; D gene ambiguous. Germline-derived CDR1 and CDR2 are DFQATT and SNEGSKA (reference sequence). The CDR3 consists of 14 residues. V dropped 4 bases and J dropped 0 bases, with 12 bases sitting between them. CDR3 sequence: CSATRVGANYGYTF. The CDR3 DNA follows: TGCAGTGCTACTCGGGTGGGAGCTAACTATGGCTACACCTTC.

This clonotype has at least ten counts. V usage is TRBV20-1 and J usage is TRBJ2-7; no firm D call. Deletions cut 2 bases from V and 3 bases from J, with 8 bases between. The CDR3 is made up of 12 amino acids. The germline V gene encodes CDR1 DFQATT and CDR2 SNEGSKA (reference sequence). CDR3 in amino acids: CSARSPGYEQYF. CDR3 sequence (DNA): TGCAGTGCTAGATCCCCTGGCTACGAGCAGTACTTC.

The chain links TRBV6-2 or TRBV6-3 to TRBJ1-6, with TRBD1 matching 8 bases. This CDR3 comprises 14 residues. Trimming took 7 bases from V and 6 from J; bases not matched to a gene: 5. Per the germline V gene, CDR1 is MNHEY and CDR2 is SVGEGT. The DNA for the CDR3 is TGTGCCAGCAAGCGGACAGGGAGTAATTCACCCCTCCACTTT. Translated: CASKRTGSNSPLHF.

A few counts support this clonotype. This chain connects TRBV7-2 to TRBJ2-1, with D possibly being TRBD2 (7 bases). Germline V gene data show CDR1 as SGHTA and CDR2 as FQGNSA. CDR3 length equals 16 residues. With 4 bases removed from V and 3 bases from J, the gap between germline ends came to 16 bases. The chain's CDR3 is CASSSGAGANYNEQFF. DNA for the CDR3: TGTGCCAGCAGCTCGGGCGCGGGGGCCAACTACAATGAGCAGTTCTTC. Filled out from reference TRBV7-2 and TRBJ2-1, the complete variable domain reads GAGVSQSPSNKVTEKGKDVELRCDPISGHTALYWYRQSLGQGLEFLIYFQGNSAPDKSGLPSDRFSAERTGGSVSTLTIQRTQQEDSAVYLCASSSGAGANYNEQFFGPGTRLTVL.

Only a few counts were recorded for this clonotype. The rearrangement joins TRBV7-9 to TRBJ2-7; D is possibly TRBD1 or TRBD2 (5 bases each). V was clipped by 4 bases and J by 2 bases, with 15 bases between them. Germline assignment: CDR1 SEHNR and CDR2 FQNEAQ (reference sequence). CDR3 length: 15 residues. The CDR3: CASSSGPELAYEQYF. Here the CDR3 DNA reads TGTGCCAGCAGCTCGGGACCCGAGTTGGCCTACGAGCAGTACTTC. Supplemented by reference TRBV7-9 and TRBJ2-7, the full variable domain reads DTGVSQNPRHKITKRGQNVTFRCDPISEHNRLYWYRQTLGQGPEFLTYFQNEAQLEKSRLLSDRFSAERPKGSFSTLEIQRTEQGDSAMYLCASSSGPELAYEQYFGPGTRLTVT.

This clonotype was detected a few times. The J gene is TRBJ2-3, the V gene TRBV6-2 or TRBV6-3; D uncertain. Trimming pared 2 bases from V and 3 bases from J, leaving 6 bases between. In germline, CDR1 is MNHEY, CDR2 SVGEGT. The CDR3 contains 13 residues. DNA for the CDR3: TGTGCCAGCAGTTACCCTTTAACAGATACGCAGTATTTT. It specifies CASSYPLTDTQYF.

Many counts were recorded for this clonotype. The rearrangement uses TRBV10-3 and TRBJ1-3; 10 nucleotides match TRBD1. CDR1 is ENHRY, CDR2 SYGVKD, per germline. With 11 bases clipped from V and 4 bases from J, the junction kept 5 bases outside the gene matches. The CDR3 covers 13 residues. The CDR3 coding sequence is TGTGCCGCGACAGGGGGCGGAGGAAACACCATATATTTT. Its protein product is CAATGGGGNTIYF.

This clonotype came up many times. The chain is built from TRBV7-2 and TRBJ1-4; a possible D gene is TRBD1 (5 bases). The CDR3 is 15 residues long. The V end was cut by 0 bases, the J end by 5 bases, with 10 bases between. Germline V CDR1 and CDR2: SGHTA, FQGNSA. CDR3 bases: TGTGCCAGCAGCTTAGCTACAGGAAGGAATGAAAAACTGTTTTTT. Encoded protein: CASSLATGRNEKLFF.

The chain combines TRBV10-3 with TRBJ2-7, with 13 bases lining up with TRBD2. CDR3 length equals 17 residues. Trimming took 0 bases from V and 5 from J; bases not matched to a gene: 7. Per germline, CDR1 ENHRY and CDR2 SYGVKD. The CDR3 loop is CAISESKLAGGPNEQYF. The CDR3 coding sequence is TGTGCCATCAGTGAGTCGAAACTAGCGGGGGGGCCAAACGAGCAGTACTTC.

The chain has TRBV7-9 and TRBJ2-4; TRBD2 aligns across 9 bases. Germline CDR1 is SEHNR and CDR2 is FQNEAQ (reference sequence). J was trimmed by 7 bases and V by 5 bases; bases with no gene match: 9. The CDR3 consists of 15 residues. The DNA for the CDR3 is TGTGCCAGCAGCACCTGGACTAGCGCCGGGAACATTCAGTACTTC. It translates to CASSTWTSAGNIQYF.

Written as DNA, the CDR3 is TGTGCCAGCAGTTCCGTTGGGGTCCGAACCGGGGAGCTGTTTTTT. The encoded protein is CASSSVGVRTGELFF. The chain carries TRBV6-6 and TRBJ2-2; D gene uncertain. The CDR3 is made up of 15 amino acids. Looked up from germline, CDR1 is MNHNY and CDR2 is SVGAGI (reference sequence). Trimming took 4 bases from V and 5 from J, leaving 14 bases between them.